This T cell receptor beta chain was captured by sequencing in a study of blood T cells in healthy people across ages. About the study: The template switching approach captured approximately one barcoded beta molecule for every two T cells. Study-level results: Donor CMV status, an unknown factor, possibly confounded changes in expanded clonotypes.

Next came a second PCR, run for about 7 to 12 cycles, which used a sample-barcoded 5' primer along with a J-beta primer mix. TCRdb fed the 5' RACE reads into MiXCR, producing one record per CDR3 protein. The sample shows about 570,000 distinct CDR3 sequences, approximately 25% of them seen only once. This clonotype has only a few counts. Its target is not known. Individuals who donated were healthy Caucasians from Russia aged roughly 6 to 95. V was clipped by 0 bases and J by 0 bases; unmatched bases: 5. Germline V gene data show CDR1 as SGHRS and CDR2 as YFSETQ. The CDR3 length is 17 residues. The TCR originated in a woman aged 70-85 years in good health. Sequences were obtained from blood. The chain has TRBV5-1 and TRBJ2-5; 10 positions match TRBD2. The CDR3 DNA is TGCGCCAGCAGCTTGGTCCTAGCGGGGGCGTACCAAGAGACCCAGTACTTC. It encodes CASSLVLAGAYQETQYF.